This T cell receptor (beta chain) is from a study of Graves' ophthalmopathy and Graves' hyperthyroidism. Where ophthalmopathy was present, donors had moderate-to-severe activity, CAS ≥3, NOSPECS ≥4 and duration under 3 months. Other autoimmune diseases, uncontrolled infections, pregnancy or lactation led to the exclusion of patients. Clinicians diagnosed using symptoms, serum thyroxine, TRAb, thyroid ultrasound and orbital computed tomography. A remark on this clonotype: Antigen unknown. Sequence at one end of the junction differs from germline and may be a read error.

Amplifying from RNA transcripts, the study obtained TCR beta CDR3 regions. Following a first-round RT-PCR that used HTBI primers, a second-round multiplex PCR was carried out. TCRdb re-called the multiplex PCR reads with MiXCR, one entry per CDR3 protein. The table records 450,000 or so distinct CDR3 sequences, over 13% of them present only once. Study-wide findings and caveats: Using 13 signatures, a model distinguished ophthalmopathy from stable hyperthyroidism, reaching just under 90% sensitivity and over 65% specificity.

CDR3 length equals 13 residues. Germline-derived CDR1 and CDR2 are DFQATT and SNEGSKA (reference sequence). The TCR was taken from a woman in her 30s with Graves' ophthalmopathy. Sequencing input: blood. This chain connects TRBV20-1 to TRBJ2-4; TRBD2 might be the D (6 bases). The CDR3 DNA reads TGCAGTGCCGTGAGCGGGCGGAAAAACATTAAGTACTTC. This codes for CSAVSGRKNIKYF.